The 13 T cell receptor beta chains reported below all come from one sample, sequenced in a study of blood T cell repertoires in COVID-19. Produced via immunoSEQ multiplex PCR; TCRdb's table is partial and in-frame only. The sample lists under 200,000 clones; 86% were seen once. The sequencing sample was made of peripheral blood. The receptors shown here come from an older man with acute or convalescent COVID-19.

V usage is TRBV5-5 and J usage is TRBJ1-5; 10 bases are a match to TRBD1. V lost 4 bases, J lost 0 bases, and 7 bases stayed unmatched. CDR1 and CDR2 (germline): SGHKS, YYEKEE (reference sequence). The CDR3 contains 17 residues. The CDR3 here is CASSPDRGTYSNQPQHF. CDR3 DNA: TGTGCCAGCAGCCCGGACAGGGGGACTTATAGCAATCAGCCCCAGCATTTT.

V usage is TRBV11-2 and J usage is TRBJ1-3, with TRBD1 matching over 8 bases. With 8 bases clipped from V and 11 bases from J, the junction kept 11 bases outside the gene matches. The germline V gene encodes CDR1 SGHAT and CDR2 FQNNGV. The CDR3 is made up of 13 amino acids. The CDR3 sequence is CASHPRTGSPIYF. The CDR3, as DNA: TGTGCCAGCCATCCGAGGACAGGGTCCCCCATATATTTT.

The J gene is TRBJ2-1, the V gene TRBV5-1, with 13 positions matching TRBD2. There are 15 residues in the CDR3. Germline lookup yields CDR1 SGHRS and CDR2 YFSETQ. Trimming at V came to 4 bases and at J to 9 bases, leaving 7 bases not matched to a gene. The CDR3 nucleotides are TGCGCCAGCAGCCCAGGGACTAGCGGGACGGGTGAGCAGTTCTTC. Residues: CASSPGTSGTGEQFF. Together with reference TRBV5-1 and TRBJ2-1, the CDR3 gives the full variable domain: KAGVTQTPRYLIKTRGQQVTLSCSPISGHRSVSWYQQTPGQGLQFLFEYFSETQRNKGNFPGRFSGRQFSNSRSEMNVSTLELGDSALYLCASSPGTSGTGEQFFGPGTRLTVL.

The genes are TRBV18 and TRBJ1-1; D is perhaps TRBD1 (5 bases). In germline, CDR1 is KGHSH, CDR2 LQKENI. The CDR3 spans 14 residues. V was clipped by 6 bases and J by 0 bases, with 11 bases between them. CDR3 in amino acids: CASSDQQVNTEAFF. The DNA for the CDR3 is TGTGCCAGCTCCGACCAACAGGTGAACACTGAAGCTTTCTTT.

This chain connects TRBV5-1 to TRBJ2-7; maybe TRBD2 (5 bases). V dropped 0 bases and J dropped 3 bases, with 16 bases sitting between them. CDR1 SGHRS and CDR2 YFSETQ come from the germline V gene. The CDR3 runs to 16 residues. The CDR3 region is CASSLAIQAVDYEQYF. CDR3 in DNA: TGCGCCAGCAGCTTGGCCATTCAAGCGGTCGACTACGAGCAGTACTTC. Full variable domain (outside the CDR3, taken from reference TRBV5-1 and TRBJ2-7): KAGVTQTPRYLIKTRGQQVTLSCSPISGHRSVSWYQQTPGQGLQFLFEYFSETQRNKGNFPGRFSGRQFSNSRSEMNVSTLELGDSALYLCASSLAIQAVDYEQYFGPGTRLTVT.

V is TRBV10-3 and J is TRBJ2-2; D gene uncertain. The CDR3 is 15 amino acids. In germline, CDR1 is ENHRY, CDR2 SYGVKD. Trimming removed 2 bases at V and 8 bases at J, with 15 bases between. The CDR3 is CAISEGILERGELFF. The CDR3, as DNA: TGTGCCATCAGTGAGGGCATTCTCGAGCGTGGGGAGCTGTTTTTT.

The chain employs TRBV27 and TRBJ2-7, with a weak D call TRBD2 (6 bases). This CDR3 has 15 amino acids. In germline, CDR1 is MNHEY, CDR2 SMNVEV (reference sequence). Trimming removed 2 bases at V and 0 bases at J, with 11 bases between. DNA of the CDR3: TGTGCCAGCAGTTTAGGGGCGGGGAGCTCCTACGAGCAGTACTTC. It specifies CASSLGAGSSYEQYF.

V gene TRBV5-1 combines with J gene TRBJ2-7; TRBD2 is a possible D gene (5 bases). This CDR3 has 13 residues. Germline V gives CDR1 SGHRS, CDR2 YFSETQ. Deletions cut 5 bases from V and 7 bases from J, with 16 bases between. CDR3 loop: CASSLIGSGEQYF. DNA of the CDR3: TGCGCCAGCAGTTTGATTGGGTCGGGGGAGCAGTACTTC.

This chain links TRBV12-3 or TRBV12-4 with TRBJ1-1; perhaps TRBD1 as D (5 bases). This CDR3 has 13 residues. V dropped 4 bases and J dropped 7 bases, with 13 bases sitting between them. This CDR3 reads CASSSIGQGEAFF. Written as DNA, the CDR3 is TGTGCCAGCAGTTCCATCGGGCAGGGTGAAGCTTTCTTT.

The V gene is TRBV2, the J gene TRBJ1-5; 7 nucleotides line up with TRBD1. V dropped 5 bases and J dropped 2; count of bases not matched to a gene: 9. This CDR3 has 16 residues. Looked up from germline, CDR1 is SNHLY and CDR2 is FYNNEI. The CDR3 DNA is TGTGCCAGCAGTACCGGACAGGAATCCGGCAATCAGCCCCAGCATTTT. Its protein is CASSTGQESGNQPQHF. Based on the CDR3 plus reference TRBV2 and TRBJ1-5, the full variable domain is EPEVTQTPSHQVTQMGQEVILRCVPISNHLYFYWYRQILGQKVEFLVSFYNNEISEKSEIFDDQFSVERPDGSNFTLKIRSTKLEDSAMYFCASSTGQESGNQPQHFGDGTRLSIL.

The chain carries TRBV11-2 and TRBJ1-4, with 9 bases lining up with TRBD1. The CDR3 covers 14 residues. V trimming: 5 bases; J trimming: 8 bases; junction bases outside the gene matches: 6. Germline values: CDR1 SGHAT, CDR2 FQNNGV. This CDR3 reads CASSPQGASEKLFF. The CDR3 DNA reads as TGTGCCAGCAGCCCACAGGGGGCAAGCGAAAAACTGTTTTTT.

The CDR3 DNA reads as TGCGCCAGCAGCCCCGGCCTTCCGGGGTCCTACGAGCAGTACTTC. The encoded protein is CASSPGLPGSYEQYF. The V call is TRBV5-1, the J call TRBJ2-7, with D possibly TRBD2 on 5 matching bases. Deletions cut 4 bases from V and 1 base from J, with 15 bases between. This CDR3 is 15 amino acids long. Germline CDR1 is SGHRS and CDR2 is YFSETQ.

V and J are TRBV28 and TRBJ1-6; no reliable D call. The CDR3 runs 12 residues. V gave up 7 bases and J gave up 15 bases, with 16 bases separating them. CDR1 MDHEN and CDR2 SYDVKM come from the germline V gene. DNA of the CDR3: TGTGCCAGCAATCGGCCGAGAGGCGGCCTCCACTTT. This codes for CASNRPRGGLHF.